This T cell receptor (beta chain) is from a study of T-cell memory formation after mild COVID-19. In its sample, this clonotype was seen many times. TCRdb reprocessed the 5' RACE reads via MiXCR and lists one record per CDR3 protein. The repertoire holds about half a million distinct CDR3 sequences, with 15% to 20% as singletons. V was clipped by 1 base and J by 2 bases, with 12 bases between them. CDR1 is MGHRA, CDR2 YSYEKL, per germline. The length of the CDR3 is 15 residues. This sequence joins TRBV4-1 and TRBJ2-7; no clear D. The clonotype originates from an adult woman who had mild COVID-19 (a few samples of this study predate the infection). Cell type and time point are not known. Input material: PBMCs or a T cell subset sorted from them (not recorded which). In DNA, the CDR3 is TGCGCCAGCAGCCAAGGGCGGAACCAGGCCTACGAGCAGTACTTC. It encodes CASSQGRNQAYEQYF.